This T cell receptor beta chain was sequenced for a study of shared clonotypes between healthy human individuals (dated by TCRdb to 2019 to 2021). Background on the whole study: A couple of women and three men aged 18 to 49 years were included in the cohort. For each donor, CD4 naive and CD4 memory were each given three plates, CD8 naive was given two plates, and CD8 memory was given one plate. To estimate repertoire size and how much clonotypes are shared between individuals, the study performed deep sequencing of blood TCR repertoires from roughly five healthy adults. To increase sequencing depth and limit assay-specific biases, different laboratories used diverse techniques to prepare libraries and sequence TCR repertoires. Each donor's leukapheresis produced roughly between roughly 0.85 and 9.5 billion PBMCs. Points the paper makes about the study in general: Even with the large sequencing depth, rarefaction of the sorted-subset datasets indicated that sequencing was incomplete. Only blood was sampled, and tissue TCR repertoires likely differ from those in blood. Estimated clonotype richness was generally larger for naive than for memory subsets. Across four donors, approximately 4.6% of naive CD4, roughly 3.8% of naive CD8, roughly 2.2% of memory CD4, and 0.3% to 0.45% of memory CD8 clonotypes were shared. Because the study included a small number of donors, the genetic and exposure-history diversity represented was limited. Clonotypes shared by all four sorted-subset donors showed higher generation probabilities than non-shared clonotypes. Pairwise subsampling indicated that sequencing depth was expected to affect the degree of clonotype sharing among donors.

The donors were healthy, HIV-negative adults with no recently reported acute infections or vaccinations. Every donor was a Caucasian adult residing in Nashville, Tennessee, USA. CD4+ T cells were enriched by magnetic negative selection, after which naive cells were positively selected on CD45RA and the negative fraction was taken as the memory subset. After blood collection by leukapheresis, PBMCs were isolated using Ficoll-Histopaque density gradient centrifugation and then cryopreserved in the vapor phase of liquid nitrogen. Purity and quantity of every magnetically sorted T cell population were checked by analytical flow cytometry. Genomic DNA was isolated from each sorted fraction and quantified by UV absorbance on a Nanodrop 2000c. Turning to this clone: This receptor's antigen is unknown. No qualities accompany the bases; no much larger clone lies one base away.

The germline V and J ends show losses of 4 bases and 0 bases respectively, and no gene match explains 11 bases of the junction. Taken from the germline V gene, the CDR1 and CDR2 loops are MGHDK and SYGVNS. The CDR3 runs 18 amino acids, cysteine and phenylalanine included. CDR3 DNA only is kept here, 54 bases in frame from base 1. Using the deep immunoSEQ assay, multiplex PCR amplified TCR CDR3 regions from genomic DNA. Genomic DNA extracted from each cell subset was distributed evenly over all wells of several immunoSEQ 96-well plates, and each plate served as one replicate. For sorted subsets, around 0.2 ug of genomic DNA, equivalent to 30,000 or so T cell genomes, went into each replicate PCR. The purified libraries were quantified using a Qubit 3.0 fluorometer, sized with a Bioanalyzer 2100, and then quantified again using the KAPA Library Quantification kit. Every immunoSEQ 96-well plate was sequenced on a separate single-read 150-cycle Illumina NextSeq 550 flow cell. Per the authors' processing: Because the immunoSEQ output held only junctional sequences and lacked quality scores, the filtering could not match the filtering applied to full-length reads. Sequences were annotated with PyIR, a Python wrapper for IgBLAST v1.9, and V/J genes and CDR3 were assigned using IMGT germline references. Reads were filtered out if the reads had weak V/J assignments (E-value above 1e-6), no CDR3, stop codons, out-of-frame junctions, or ambiguous translated residues. V3J clonotypes were defined as sequences sharing an identical inferred V gene, J gene, and CDR3 amino acid sequence. To compute the percentage overlap between repertoires, the number of shared unique clonotypes was divided by the size of the smaller repertoire. RTK rarefaction, the Chao1 estimator, and Recon v2.1 estimates of unobserved clonotypes were used to assess repertoire richness. OLGA was used to compute generation probabilities for all TCRbeta clonotypes that the gDNA method yielded from a few donors. In its TCRdb copy, this immuneACCESS table keeps in-frame sequences only and misses some clones. Where compared with another copy, unresolved V genes explain less than half of these, and the others have no known cause. For V, J and clone size, that table is used; D and trimming come from the DNA. The sample has under 2.5 million clones on record, approximately 90% of them singletons. The top ten clones comprise around 0.35% of the sample.

The sequenced material came from naive CD4+ T cells from PBMCs. This specimen's cell subset or site label, interpreted: CD45RA+ positively selected. The chain is assembled from TRBV25-1 and TRBJ2-2, with 7 middle bases fitting TRBD1. This receptor was obtained from a man younger than 35 in good health. Some clones in this sample may be carry-over from other donors' samples. The nucleotide sequence is TGTGCCAGCAGTGCCTTCTTTTCCGGGACAGCGAACACCGGGGAGCTGTTTTTT. This sequence encodes CASSAFFSGTANTGELFF.